These 9 T cell receptor beta chains share one sample of origin, sequenced in a study of response to subunit inactivated influenza vaccine. TCRdb analysed the RT-PCR reads with MiXCR anew, one entry per CDR3 protein. The profile shows hundreds of thousands of distinct CDR3 sequences, 15% to 19% of them singletons. The sequencing here drew on PBMCs from blood, taken approximately 12 days after vaccination. The receptors here all came from a man between 50 and 59 years old who received an inactivated influenza vaccine.

V gene TRBV2 combines with J gene TRBJ2-3; TRBD1 aligns across 7 bases. J was trimmed by 2 bases and V by 4 bases; bases with no gene match: 9. The CDR3 is 16 residues long. The germline V gene has CDR1 SNHLY and CDR2 FYNNEI. CDR3: CASSGLQGIDTDTQYF. CDR3 coding DNA: TGTGCCAGCAGTGGGTTACAGGGGATTGACACAGATACGCAGTATTTT.

The DNA of the CDR3 is TGCGCCAGCAGTGACCTTGATCTCCGGGTCAACACCGGGGAGCTGTTTTTT. This encodes CASSDLDLRVNTGELFF. The chain links TRBV10-1 to TRBJ2-2; D is ambiguous. The germline V gene has CDR1 WNHNN and CDR2 SYGVQD (reference sequence). This CDR3 comprises 17 residues. V lost 3 bases, J lost 2 bases, and 16 bases lay in between.

The table lists this clonotype with a few counts. The chain employs TRBV12-3 or TRBV12-4 and TRBJ2-7; perhaps TRBD1 as D (6 bases). The CDR3 spans 13 residues. The germline V and J ends were trimmed by 3 bases and 3 bases, with 9 bases remaining between them. This CDR3 is CASSFDRFYEQYF. The DNA for the CDR3 is TGTGCCAGCAGTTTCGACAGGTTCTACGAGCAGTACTTC.

The chain joins TRBV4-2 to TRBJ1-2; D gene unclear. This CDR3 is 13 amino acids long. Trimming removed 1 base at V and 6 bases at J, with 9 bases between. Germline loops: CDR1 LGHNA, CDR2 YNFKEQ. CDR3 bases: TGTGCCAGCAGCCAAGCCGCCCCAAATGGCTACACCTTC. Translation gives CASSQAAPNGYTF.

V gene TRBV6-2 or TRBV6-3 combines with J gene TRBJ1-2; D possibly corresponds to TRBD1 (5 bases). CDR1 and CDR2 from the germline V gene are MNHEY and SVGEGT. The V and J ends lost 2 bases and 8 bases respectively, with 9 bases between them. The CDR3 spans 12 residues. Here the CDR3 reads CASSYNRIGYTF. The CDR3 coding sequence is TGTGCCAGCAGTTACAACAGGATCGGCTACACCTTC.

V is TRBV5-6 and J is TRBJ2-7, with D possibly matching TRBD2 (5 bases). The germline gives CDR1 SGHDT, CDR2 YYEEEE. This CDR3 has 14 amino acids. Trimming shortened V by 4 bases and J by 7 bases, and 18 bases separated the two germline ends. The DNA of the CDR3 is TGTGCCAGCAGCATTACCGGGGTAGAACCTGAGCAGTACTTC. This translates into CASSITGVEPEQYF.

This clonotype was detected a few times. The gene calls are TRBV29-1 and TRBJ2-7, with 8 nucleotides matching TRBD1. Germline CDR1 reads SQVTM; CDR2 reads ANQGSEA. CDR3 length: 13 residues. The trim removed 6 bases at V and 0 bases at J, leaving 4 bases unmatched. CDR3: CSVVTGGSYEQYF. The CDR3, as DNA: TGCAGCGTAGTTACAGGGGGCTCCTACGAGCAGTACTTC.

This clonotype occurred many times. V and J are TRBV20-1 and TRBJ2-3; unclear D gene. The germline V gene encodes CDR1 DFQATT and CDR2 SNEGSKA (reference sequence). The CDR3 is 13 residues long. V shed 3 bases and J shed 6 bases, with 13 bases lying between them. The chain's CDR3 is CSASPVARDTQYF. As DNA, the CDR3 is TGCAGTGCTAGCCCCGTAGCCAGGGATACGCAGTATTTT.

The gene calls are TRBV3-1 and TRBJ2-7; 8 bases align to TRBD1. The CDR3 length is 17 residues. V was clipped by 0 bases and J by 4 bases; unmatched bases: 11. Germline CDR1 is LGHDT and CDR2 is YNNKEL (reference sequence). CDR3 DNA sequence: TGTGCCAGCAGCCAAGAAGTATTAAGACAGGGGCCATACGAGCAGTACTTC. Residues: CASSQEVLRQGPYEQYF.